Below, 4 T cell receptor beta chains from the same sample are listed, as sequenced in a study of T cell responses to AZD1222 COVID-19 vaccine (dated by TCRdb to the early 2020s). The library was obtained by the immunoSEQ multiplex PCR assay. The table comes from immuneACCESS by way of TCRdb, which keeps in-frame sequences with V and J called. Part of the clones is missing from these tables; in studies checked, under half for an unresolved V gene and the rest for unknown reasons. The sample table contains some 130,000 clones; only one count was recorded for roughly 90% of them. The ten largest clones capture 2.5% to 3% of the sample. This specimen's time point label, interpreted: baseline before first vaccination. Sequencing used peripheral blood, obtained on day 0 of AZD1222 vaccination. All receptors come from an adult in good health.

This chain connects TRBV9 to TRBJ1-5; D remains ambiguous. Germline CDR1 and CDR2: SGDLS and YYNGEE. The germline V and J ends were trimmed by 0 bases and 4 bases, with 8 bases remaining between them. The CDR3 has 14 residues. The CDR3 sequence is CASSVGSGNQPQHF. The CDR3 DNA follows: TGTGCCAGCAGCGTAGGCTCGGGGAATCAGCCCCAGCATTTT.

The sample holds one count of this clone. This chain joins TRBV27 and TRBJ2-7; D is undetermined. Germline V CDR1 and CDR2: MNHEY, SMNVEV (reference sequence). The V end lost 5 bases, the J end lost 2 bases, and 13 bases lay between the germline ends. The CDR3 sequence is 14 residues long. The CDR3 loop is CASSRPGPTYEQYF. CDR3 DNA sequence: TGTGCCAGCAGTCGCCCGGGTCCCACCTACGAGCAGTACTTC.

The J gene is TRBJ1-5, the V gene TRBV5-6; 8 bases are a match to TRBD1. V lost 4 bases and J lost 4; bases outside the gene matches: 16. The CDR3 covers 18 residues. Germline-derived CDR1 and CDR2 are SGHDT and YYEEEE. CDR3 in DNA: TGTGCCAGCAGCACTTTCGGGACAGGACTCTCTGGGAATCAGCCCCAGCATTTT. Translation: CASSTFGTGLSGNQPQHF.

The chain is built from TRBV3-1 (or the pseudogene TRBV3-2) and TRBJ1-5; TRBD1 might be the D (6 bases). The CDR3 runs to 15 residues. From germline, CDR1 is LGHDT and CDR2 YNNKEL (reference sequence). V was cut by 0 bases and J by 7 bases, with 13 bases left in between. The CDR3 loop reads CASSQDTQGRQPQHF. Here the CDR3 DNA reads TGTGCCAGCAGCCAAGATACCCAGGGGAGGCAGCCCCAGCATTTT.